This T cell receptor (beta chain) appears in the sequencing data of a study of regulatory T cells. Study results and caveats: Control CD8+ cells showed a nonsignificant trend toward higher Shannon entropy than patient CD8+ cells. Patient repertoires had restricted TRB V-J pairs and skewed V and J usage, most in Tregs.

Autoimmunity was present in every CD3G-deficient patient, worse in two. Patients aged 2 to 39 years had fewer naive and more memory CD4+ and CD8+ T cells. CDR1 is MDHEN and CDR2 is SYDVKM in the germline V gene. V gave up 7 bases and J gave up 4 bases; unmatched junction bases: 10. The length of the CDR3 is 14 residues. Worth noting for this clone: The antigen is not known.

Amplification used 52 TRBV primers and 13 TRBJ primers. Sequencing used immunoSEQ multiplex PCR; TCRdb keeps in-frame clones, though not all of them. The sample shows 20,000 to 25,000 clones, 80% to 95% of them seen only once. The clonotype comes from a child aged 2 to 10 with CD3G deficiency. V is TRBV28 and J is TRBJ2-7; TRBD1 matches at 7 bases. Sequencing was carried out using CD8+ T cells sorted from blood. In DNA, the CDR3 is TGTGCCAGCAAATCGACAGGGTTGGGGTACGAGCAGTACTTC. It yields the protein CASKSTGLGYEQYF.